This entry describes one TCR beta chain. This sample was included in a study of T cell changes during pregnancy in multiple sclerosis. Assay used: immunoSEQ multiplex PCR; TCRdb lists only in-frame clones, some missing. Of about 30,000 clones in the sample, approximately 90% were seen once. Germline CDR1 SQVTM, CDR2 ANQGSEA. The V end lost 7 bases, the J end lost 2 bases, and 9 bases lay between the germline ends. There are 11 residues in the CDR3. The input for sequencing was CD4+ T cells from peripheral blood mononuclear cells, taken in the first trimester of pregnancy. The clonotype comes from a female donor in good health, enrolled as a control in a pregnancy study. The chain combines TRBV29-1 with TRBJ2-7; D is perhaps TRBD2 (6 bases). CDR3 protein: CSAGSTYEQYF. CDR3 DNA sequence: TGCAGCGCCGGGAGTACCTACGAGCAGTACTTC.